This note documents a single T cell receptor (beta chain) sequence. Using immunoSEQ multiplex PCR, the repertoire was profiled, and TCRdb retains in-frame clones only, with some absent. The sample contains roughly 160,000 clones, around four fifths of which appear only once. This sample was included in a study of blood T cell repertoires in COVID-19. J lost 7 bases, V lost 2 bases, and 6 bases had no gene match. Per the germline V gene, CDR1 is LNHDA and CDR2 is SQIVND (reference sequence). This CDR3 comprises 15 residues. Source material: peripheral blood. This chain connects TRBV19 to TRBJ2-1; 9 bases agree with TRBD2. This receptor was taken from an elderly woman with COVID-19, enrolled during active disease. CDR3 bases: TGTGCCAGTAGTATATTAGCGGGAGAAGGTAATGAGCAGTTCTTC. It codes for CASSILAGEGNEQFF.